The subject of this entry is one TCR beta chain. The data originate from a study of blood T cell repertoires in COVID-19. This CDR3 has 19 residues. Trimming stripped 6 bases from V and 4 bases from J, with 31 bases between. CDR1 is SEHNR, CDR2 FQNEAQ, per germline (reference sequence). Assay: immunoSEQ multiplex PCR; the TCRdb copy retains only in-frame clones and omits some. This sample carries some 450,000 clones, 70% to 90% of them seen once, and the ten largest clones take roughly 12%. The Seattle patients joined while their infection was active and were tracked longitudinally afterward. This sequence originates from a woman aged 45-60 years with COVID-19, enrolled during active disease. The chain has TRBV7-9 and TRBJ2-7; D is possibly TRBD1 (6 bases). Sequencing input: peripheral blood. DNA of the CDR3: TGTGCCAGCAGTCCCCGGACGGGGAAAGGGGGTAGGAATAGGTACGAGCAGTACTTC. It is translated as CASSPRTGKGGRNRYEQYF.